This T cell receptor (beta chain) was obtained from a study of a mutant IDH1 vaccine in newly diagnosed glioma. Study summary: Once 4-6 weeks had passed after radiotherapy alone, vaccination started, or it started with temozolomide cycles. Patients under treatment included around 60% males and about 40% females and had a mean age of about 37 years. Most had both radiotherapy and temozolomide beforehand; others had only one.

On this clone itself: The antigen remains unidentified.

Time point defined: week 35, safety follow-up. Vaccination used 300 ug of mutant IDH1 20-mer peptide per dose, with topical imiquimod. Vaccination of patients was performed eight times, in weeks 1, 3, 5, 7, 11, 15, 19 and 23. Produced via immunoSEQ multiplex PCR; TCRdb's table is partial and in-frame only. The data show around 45,000 clones, with 88% seen just once and around 5.7% held by the top ten. With 6 bases removed from V and 4 bases from J, the gap between germline ends came to 13 bases. The CDR3 contains 13 residues. This TCR was recovered from a woman aged 40 to 50 with glioma. The chain carries TRBV23-1 and TRBJ2-7, with D uncertain. TRBV23-1 is known as an ORF, though its function is uncertain. The input for sequencing was PBMCs, taken from a glioma patient whose treatment included an IDH1 peptide vaccine. CDR3 coding DNA: TGCGCCAGCAGCCTCGGTAGGGTATACGAGCAGTACTTC. Translated: CASSLGRVYEQYF.